Shown below are 2 T cell receptor beta chains from a single sample sequenced in a study of T-cell memory formation after mild COVID-19. TCRdb re-called the 5' RACE reads with MiXCR, one entry per CDR3 protein. This sample has 100,000 to 150,000 distinct CDR3 sequences; about 18% occur once, and the top ten carry 5.2%. The sample taken for sequencing was PBMCs or a T cell subset sorted from them (not recorded which). The receptor source for this set is a man aged 18-30 years who had mild COVID-19 (a few samples of this study predate the infection). Cell type and time point are not known.

V and J are TRBV24-1 and TRBJ1-1, with 7 bases aligning to TRBD1. Germline CDR1 is KGHDR and CDR2 is SFDVKD. V lost 4 bases to trimming and J lost 5 bases; unmatched junction nucleotides: 3. The length of the CDR3 is 13 residues. The DNA for the CDR3 is TGTGCCACCAGTGAGGCAGGGGGGACTGAAGCTTTCTTT. Translated: CATSEAGGTEAFF.

This clonotype is a singleton in its sample. Compared with germline, one end of the junction differs, possibly owing to a read error. The chain uses TRBV5-1 and TRBJ1-4; no firm D call. CDR3 length: 16 amino acids. Germline values: CDR1 SGHRS, CDR2 YFSETQ. The CDR3 loop reads CASSLWGAATNEKLFF. In DNA form, the CDR3 reads TGCGCCAGCAGCTTGTGGGGAGCTGCAACTAATGAAAAACTGTTTTTC.